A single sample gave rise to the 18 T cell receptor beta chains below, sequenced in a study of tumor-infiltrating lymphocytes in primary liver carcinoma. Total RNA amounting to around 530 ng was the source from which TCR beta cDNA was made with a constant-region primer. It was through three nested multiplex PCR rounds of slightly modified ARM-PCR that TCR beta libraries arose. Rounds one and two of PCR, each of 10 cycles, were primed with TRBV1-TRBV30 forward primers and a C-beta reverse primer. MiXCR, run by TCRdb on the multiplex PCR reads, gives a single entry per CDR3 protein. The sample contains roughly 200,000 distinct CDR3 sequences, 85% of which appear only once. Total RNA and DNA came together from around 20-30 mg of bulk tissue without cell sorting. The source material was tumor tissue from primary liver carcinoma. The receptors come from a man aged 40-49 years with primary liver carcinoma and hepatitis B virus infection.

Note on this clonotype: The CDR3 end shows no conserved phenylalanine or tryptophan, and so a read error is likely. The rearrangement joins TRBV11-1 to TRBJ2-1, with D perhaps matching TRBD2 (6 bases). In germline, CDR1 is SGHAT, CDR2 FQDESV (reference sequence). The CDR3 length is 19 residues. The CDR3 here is CTSSPPPASVFSSYNEQFL. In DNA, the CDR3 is TGTACCAGTAGCCCTCCCCCTGCTAGCGTGTTTAGCTCCTACAATGAGCAGTTCTTG.

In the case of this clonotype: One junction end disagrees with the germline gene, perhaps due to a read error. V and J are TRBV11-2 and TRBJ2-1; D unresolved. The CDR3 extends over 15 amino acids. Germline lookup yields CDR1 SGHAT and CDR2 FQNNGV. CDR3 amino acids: CAGSFFGPLDNEQFF. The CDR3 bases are TGTGCCGGCAGCTTTTTCGGGCCACTCGACAATGAGCAGTTCTTC.

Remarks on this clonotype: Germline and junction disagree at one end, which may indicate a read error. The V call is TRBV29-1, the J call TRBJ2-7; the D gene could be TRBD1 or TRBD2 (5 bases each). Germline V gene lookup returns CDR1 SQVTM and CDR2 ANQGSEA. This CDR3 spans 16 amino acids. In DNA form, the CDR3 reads TGTAGCGTCATGACATCTGGGACCGGCATTCCCTACGAGCATTACTTC. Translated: CSVMTSGTGIPYEHYF.

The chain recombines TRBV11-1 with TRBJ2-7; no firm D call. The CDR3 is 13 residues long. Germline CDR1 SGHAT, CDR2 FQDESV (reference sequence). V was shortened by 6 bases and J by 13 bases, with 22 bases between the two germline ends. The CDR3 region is CASRGKRFYEKYF. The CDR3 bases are TGTGCCAGCAGGGGGAAGCGATTCTACGAGAAATACTTC.

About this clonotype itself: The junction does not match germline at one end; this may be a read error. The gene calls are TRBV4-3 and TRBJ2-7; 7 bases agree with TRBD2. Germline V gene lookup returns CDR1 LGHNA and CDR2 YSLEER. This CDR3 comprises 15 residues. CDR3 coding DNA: TGTGCCACCAGCCAAGATAGGGGCGCGGGAGACGAGCAGTACTTC. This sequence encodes CATSQDRGAGDEQYF.

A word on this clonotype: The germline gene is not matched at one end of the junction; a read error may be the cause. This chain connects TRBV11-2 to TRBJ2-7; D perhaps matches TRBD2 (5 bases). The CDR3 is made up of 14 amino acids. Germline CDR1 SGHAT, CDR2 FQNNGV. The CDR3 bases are TGCGCCAGCAGCTACCAGACGGAGGCCCGCGAGCAGTACTTC. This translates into CASSYQTEAREQYF.

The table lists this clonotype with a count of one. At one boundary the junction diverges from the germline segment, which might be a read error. CDR3 sequence reads: CASSPFDDTQCF. As DNA, the CDR3 is TGTGCCAGCAGTCCCTTCGATGATACGCAGTGTTTT. This chain links TRBV12-3 or TRBV12-4 with TRBJ2-3; no firm D call. This CDR3 comprises 12 residues.

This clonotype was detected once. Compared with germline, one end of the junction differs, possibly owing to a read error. CDR3 residues: CVSSPRQVSCEQYF. The CDR3 DNA is TGTGTCAGCAGTCCCAGACAGGTCTCCTGCGAGCAGTACTTC. This sequence joins TRBV12-3 or TRBV12-4 and TRBJ2-7, with D possibly matching TRBD1 (6 bases). The CDR3 loop spans 14 amino acids.

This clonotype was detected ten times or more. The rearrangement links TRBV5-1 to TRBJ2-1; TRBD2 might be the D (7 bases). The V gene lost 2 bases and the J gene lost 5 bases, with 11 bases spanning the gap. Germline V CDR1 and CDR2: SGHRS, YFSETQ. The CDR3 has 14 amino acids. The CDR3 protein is CASSFRGADNEQFF. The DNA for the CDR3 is TGCGCCAGCAGCTTCCGGGGGGCGGACAATGAGCAGTTCTTC. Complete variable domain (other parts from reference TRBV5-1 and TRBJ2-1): KAGVTQTPRYLIKTRGQQVTLSCSPISGHRSVSWYQQTPGQGLQFLFEYFSETQRNKGNFPGRFSGRQFSNSRSEMNVSTLELGDSALYLCASSFRGADNEQFFGPGTRLTVL.

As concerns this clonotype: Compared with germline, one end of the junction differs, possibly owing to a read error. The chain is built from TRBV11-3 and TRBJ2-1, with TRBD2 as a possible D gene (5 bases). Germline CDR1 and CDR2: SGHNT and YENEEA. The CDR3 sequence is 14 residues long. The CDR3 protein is CAGSLTNIIDQQFF. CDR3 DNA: TGTGCCGGCAGCTTGACTAATATTATCGATCAGCAGTTCTTC.

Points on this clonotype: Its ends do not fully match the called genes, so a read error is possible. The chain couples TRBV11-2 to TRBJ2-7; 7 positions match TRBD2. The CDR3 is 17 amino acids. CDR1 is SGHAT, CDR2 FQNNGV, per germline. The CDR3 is CASRQGQAGRWSYEQYF. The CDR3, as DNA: TGTGCCAGCAGACAAGGACAAGCGGGAAGGTGGTCCTACGAGCAGTATTTC.

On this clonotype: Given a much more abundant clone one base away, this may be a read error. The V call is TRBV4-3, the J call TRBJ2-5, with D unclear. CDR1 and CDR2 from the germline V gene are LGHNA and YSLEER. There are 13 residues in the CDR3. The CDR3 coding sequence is TGCGCCAGCAGCCAAGACCGACAAAAGACCCACTACTTC. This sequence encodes CASSQDRQKTHYF.

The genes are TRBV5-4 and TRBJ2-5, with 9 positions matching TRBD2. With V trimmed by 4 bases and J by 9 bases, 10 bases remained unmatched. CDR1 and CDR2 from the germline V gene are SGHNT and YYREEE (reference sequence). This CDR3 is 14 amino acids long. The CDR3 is CASSIAGAGEAQYF. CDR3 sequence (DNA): TGTGCCAGCAGCATAGCGGGAGCAGGGGAGGCCCAGTACTTC. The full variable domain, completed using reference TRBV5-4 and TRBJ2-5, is ETGVTQSPTHLIKTRGQQVTLRCSSQSGHNTVSWYQQALGQGPQFIFQYYREEENGRGNFPPRFSGLQFPNYSSELNVNALELDDSALYLCASSIAGAGEAQYFGPGTRLLVL.

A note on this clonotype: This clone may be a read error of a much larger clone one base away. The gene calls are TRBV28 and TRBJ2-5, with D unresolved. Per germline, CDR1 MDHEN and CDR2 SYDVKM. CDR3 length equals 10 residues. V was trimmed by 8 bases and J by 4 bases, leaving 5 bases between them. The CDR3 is CASQGETQYF. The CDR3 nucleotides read TGTGCCAGCCAAGGAGAGACCCAGTACTTC.

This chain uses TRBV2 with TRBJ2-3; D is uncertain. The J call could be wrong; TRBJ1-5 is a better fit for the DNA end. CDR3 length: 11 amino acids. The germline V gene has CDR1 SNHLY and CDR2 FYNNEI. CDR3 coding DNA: TGTGCCAGCAATTTCCAAGATACGCAGCATTTT. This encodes CASNFQDTQHF.

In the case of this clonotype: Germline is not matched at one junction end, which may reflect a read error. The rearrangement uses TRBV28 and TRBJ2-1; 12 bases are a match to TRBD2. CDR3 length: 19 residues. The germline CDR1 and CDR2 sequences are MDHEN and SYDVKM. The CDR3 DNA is TGTGCCAACAGTTTTGCCGGACTAGCGGGATTGAGCTCCTACAATGAGGAGTTCTTC. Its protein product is CANSFAGLAGLSSYNEEFF.

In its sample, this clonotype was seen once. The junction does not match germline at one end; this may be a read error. The CDR3 region is CPSSLGVPGLPHNEQLF. For the CDR3, the DNA is TGTCCCAGCAGCTTAGGTGTACCGGGACTCCCTCACAATGAGCAGTTATTC. This chain joins TRBV11-3 and TRBJ2-1; tentative D call: TRBD2 (6 bases). Germline assignment: CDR1 SGHNT and CDR2 YENEEA. This CDR3 contains 17 residues.

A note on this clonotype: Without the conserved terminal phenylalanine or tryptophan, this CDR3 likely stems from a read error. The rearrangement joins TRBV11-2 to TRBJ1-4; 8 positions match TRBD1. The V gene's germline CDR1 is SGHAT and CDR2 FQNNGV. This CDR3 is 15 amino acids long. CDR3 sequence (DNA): TGTGCTAGCAGCTTATACCCGACAGGGGTTGAAAAACTGTTTTTA. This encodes CASSLYPTGVEKLFL.